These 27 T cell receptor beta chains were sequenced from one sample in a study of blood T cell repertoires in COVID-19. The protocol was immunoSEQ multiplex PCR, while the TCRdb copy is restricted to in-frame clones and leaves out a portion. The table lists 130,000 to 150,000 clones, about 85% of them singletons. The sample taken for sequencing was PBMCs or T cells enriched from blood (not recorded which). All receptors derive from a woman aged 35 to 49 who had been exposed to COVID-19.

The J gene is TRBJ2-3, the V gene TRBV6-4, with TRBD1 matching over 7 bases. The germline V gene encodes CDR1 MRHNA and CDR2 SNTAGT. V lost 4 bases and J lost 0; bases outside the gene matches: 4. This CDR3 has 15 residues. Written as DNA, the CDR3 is TGTGCCAGCAGTGGGGGACAGTCTAGCACAGATACGCAGTATTTT. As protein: CASSGGQSSTDTQYF.

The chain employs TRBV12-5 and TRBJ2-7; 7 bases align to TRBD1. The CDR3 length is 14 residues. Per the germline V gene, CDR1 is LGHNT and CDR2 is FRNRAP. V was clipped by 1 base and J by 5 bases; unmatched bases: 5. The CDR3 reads CASGLGNGQDEQYF. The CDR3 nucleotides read TGTGCTAGTGGTTTGGGGAACGGACAGGACGAGCAGTACTTC.

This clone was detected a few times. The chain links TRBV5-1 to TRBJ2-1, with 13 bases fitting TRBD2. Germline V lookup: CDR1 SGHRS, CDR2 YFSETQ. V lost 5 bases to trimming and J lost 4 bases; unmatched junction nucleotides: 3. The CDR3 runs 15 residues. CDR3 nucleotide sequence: TGCGCCAGCAGAAGGACTAGCGGGGGATACAATGAGCAGTTCTTC. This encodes CASRRTSGGYNEQFF. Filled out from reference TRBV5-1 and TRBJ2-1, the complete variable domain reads KAGVTQTPRYLIKTRGQQVTLSCSPISGHRSVSWYQQTPGQGLQFLFEYFSETQRNKGNFPGRFSGRQFSNSRSEMNVSTLELGDSALYLCASRRTSGGYNEQFFGPGTRLTVL.

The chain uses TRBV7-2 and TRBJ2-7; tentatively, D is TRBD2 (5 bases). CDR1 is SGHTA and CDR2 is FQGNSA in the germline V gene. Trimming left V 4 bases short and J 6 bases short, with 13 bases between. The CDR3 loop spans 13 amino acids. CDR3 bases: TGTGCCAGCAGCTGGCAACGGGGTGGCGAGCAGTACTTC. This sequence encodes CASSWQRGGEQYF.

The CDR3 DNA follows: TGTGCTAGTGGTTTGGGACAGACGACAACTAATGAAAAACTGTTTTTT. This codes for CASGLGQTTTNEKLFF. The chain couples TRBV12-5 to TRBJ1-4; a possible D gene is TRBD1 (5 bases). The CDR3 length is 16 residues. V was pared by 1 base and J by 0 bases, with 9 bases between. Germline V lookup: CDR1 LGHNT, CDR2 FRNRAP.

DNA of the CDR3: TGTGCCAGCAGCTTTTTCGACAGGACCGATCAGCCCCAGCATTTT. Translated, it gives CASSFFDRTDQPQHF. The rearrangement uses TRBV5-6 and TRBJ1-5; D may be TRBD1 (6 bases). Trimming removed 2 bases from V and 5 bases from J, with 14 bases in between. The CDR3 spans 15 residues. Germline CDR1 SGHDT, CDR2 YYEEEE. The full variable domain, completed using reference TRBV5-6 and TRBJ1-5, is DAGVTQSPTHLIKTRGQQVTLRCSPKSGHDTVSWYQQALGQGPQFIFQYYEEEERQRGNFPDRFSGHQFPNYSSELNVNALLLGDSALYLCASSFFDRTDQPQHFGDGTRLSIL.

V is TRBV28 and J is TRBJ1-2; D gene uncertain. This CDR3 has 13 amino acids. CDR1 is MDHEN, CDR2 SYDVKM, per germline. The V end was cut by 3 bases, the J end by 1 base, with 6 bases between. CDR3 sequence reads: CASSLDFNYGYTF. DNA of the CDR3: TGTGCCAGCAGTTTGGACTTTAACTATGGCTACACCTTC.

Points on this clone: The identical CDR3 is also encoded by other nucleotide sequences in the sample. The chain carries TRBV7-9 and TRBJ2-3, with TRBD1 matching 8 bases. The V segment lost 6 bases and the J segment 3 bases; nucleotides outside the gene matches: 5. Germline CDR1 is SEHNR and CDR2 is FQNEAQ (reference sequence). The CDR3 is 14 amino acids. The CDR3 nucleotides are TGTGCCAGCAGTTTTGGACAGGGAACAGATACGCAGTATTTT. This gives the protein CASSFGQGTDTQYF.

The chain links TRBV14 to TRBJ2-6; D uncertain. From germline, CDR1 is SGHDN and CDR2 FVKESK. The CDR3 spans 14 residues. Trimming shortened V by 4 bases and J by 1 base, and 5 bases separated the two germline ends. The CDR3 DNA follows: TGTGCCAGCAGCCTAACATCTGGGGCCAACGTCCTGACTTTC. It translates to CASSLTSGANVLTF.

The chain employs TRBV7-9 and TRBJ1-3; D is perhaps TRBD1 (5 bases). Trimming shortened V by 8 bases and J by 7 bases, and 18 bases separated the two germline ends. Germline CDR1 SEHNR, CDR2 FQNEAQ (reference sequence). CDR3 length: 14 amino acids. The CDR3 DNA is TGTGCCAGCGAAGAACAGGCTTTTCGGAACACCATATATTTT. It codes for CASEEQAFRNTIYF.

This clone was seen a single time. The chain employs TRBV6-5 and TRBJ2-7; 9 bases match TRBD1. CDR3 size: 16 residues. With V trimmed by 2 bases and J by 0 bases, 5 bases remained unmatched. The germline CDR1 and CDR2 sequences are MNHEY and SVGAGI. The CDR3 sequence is CASSYTGGASSYEQYF. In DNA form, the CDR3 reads TGTGCCAGCAGTTACACAGGGGGCGCTAGCTCCTACGAGCAGTACTTC.

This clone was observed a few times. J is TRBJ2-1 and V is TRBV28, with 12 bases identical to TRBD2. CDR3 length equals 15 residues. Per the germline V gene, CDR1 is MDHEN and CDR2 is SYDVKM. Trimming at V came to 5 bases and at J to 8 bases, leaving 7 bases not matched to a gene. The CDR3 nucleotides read TGTGCCAGCAGTGCCGGACTAGCGGGATACGATGAGCAGTTCTTC. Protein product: CASSAGLAGYDEQFF.

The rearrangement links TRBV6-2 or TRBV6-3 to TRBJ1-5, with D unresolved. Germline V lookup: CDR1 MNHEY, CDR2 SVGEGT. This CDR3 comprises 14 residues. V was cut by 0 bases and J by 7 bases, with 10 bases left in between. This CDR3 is CASSYSSSGQPQHF. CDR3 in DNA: TGTGCCAGCAGTTACTCCTCTTCGGGACAGCCCCAGCATTTT.

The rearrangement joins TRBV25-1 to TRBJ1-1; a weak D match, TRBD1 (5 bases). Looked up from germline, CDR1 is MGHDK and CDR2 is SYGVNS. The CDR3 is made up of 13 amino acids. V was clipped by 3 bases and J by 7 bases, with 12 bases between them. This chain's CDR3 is CASSDPDRNEAFF. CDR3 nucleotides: TGTGCCAGCAGTGATCCTGACAGAAATGAAGCTTTCTTT.

CDR3 DNA: TGTGCCAGCTCACCACAGCACACCGGGGAGCTGTTTTTT. This gives the protein CASSPQHTGELFF. This sequence joins TRBV18 and TRBJ2-2; unclear D gene. The V end was cut by 1 base, the J end by 3 bases, with 3 bases between. The CDR3 spans 13 residues. CDR1 and CDR2 from the germline V gene are KGHSH and LQKENI.

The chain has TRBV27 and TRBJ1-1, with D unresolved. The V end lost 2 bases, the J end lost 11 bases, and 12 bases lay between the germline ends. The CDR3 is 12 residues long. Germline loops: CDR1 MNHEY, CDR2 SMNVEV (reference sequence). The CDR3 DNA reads TGTGCCAGCAGTTTAAATGGCGGGCAGGCTTTCTTT. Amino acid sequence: CASSLNGGQAFF.

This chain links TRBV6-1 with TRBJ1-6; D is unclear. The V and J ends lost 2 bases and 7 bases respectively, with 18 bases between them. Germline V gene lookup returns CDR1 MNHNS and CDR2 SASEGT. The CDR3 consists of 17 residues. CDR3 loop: CASSELALIQSNSPLHF. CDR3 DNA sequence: TGTGCCAGCAGTGAACTGGCATTAATACAGTCGAATTCACCCCTCCACTTT.

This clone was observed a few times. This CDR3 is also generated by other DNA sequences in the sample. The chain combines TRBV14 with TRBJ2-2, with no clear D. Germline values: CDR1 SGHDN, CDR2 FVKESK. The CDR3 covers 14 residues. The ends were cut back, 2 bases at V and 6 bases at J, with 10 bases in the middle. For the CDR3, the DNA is TGTGCCAGCAGCCAAACTATGGCGGCCGGGGAGCTGTTTTTT. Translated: CASSQTMAAGELFF.

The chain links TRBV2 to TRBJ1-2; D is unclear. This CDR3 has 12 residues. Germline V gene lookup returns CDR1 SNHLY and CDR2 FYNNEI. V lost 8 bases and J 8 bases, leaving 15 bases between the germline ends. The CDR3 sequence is CASGQSRRGYTF. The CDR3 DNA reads TGTGCCAGCGGCCAAAGTCGGCGGGGCTACACCTTC. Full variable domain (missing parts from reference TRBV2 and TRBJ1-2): EPEVTQTPSHQVTQMGQEVILRCVPISNHLYFYWYRQILGQKVEFLVSFYNNEISEKSEIFDDQFSVERPDGSNFTLKIRSTKLEDSAMYFCASGQSRRGYTFGSGTRLTVV.

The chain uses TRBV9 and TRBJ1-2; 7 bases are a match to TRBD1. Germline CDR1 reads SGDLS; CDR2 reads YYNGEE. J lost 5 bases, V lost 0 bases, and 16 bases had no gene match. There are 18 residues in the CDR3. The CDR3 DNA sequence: TGTGCCAGCAGCGTAGGGACAGGCCCCGACGTGGCCTATTATGGCTACACCTTC. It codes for CASSVGTGPDVAYYGYTF.

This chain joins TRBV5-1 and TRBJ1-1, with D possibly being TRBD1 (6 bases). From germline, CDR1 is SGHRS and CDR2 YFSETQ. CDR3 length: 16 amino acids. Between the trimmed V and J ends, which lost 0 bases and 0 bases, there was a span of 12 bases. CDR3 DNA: TGCGCCAGCAGCTTGGCCGGACAGATAATGAACACTGAAGCTTTCTTT. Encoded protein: CASSLAGQIMNTEAFF. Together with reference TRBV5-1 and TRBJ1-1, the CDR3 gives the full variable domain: KAGVTQTPRYLIKTRGQQVTLSCSPISGHRSVSWYQQTPGQGLQFLFEYFSETQRNKGNFPGRFSGRQFSNSRSEMNVSTLELGDSALYLCASSLAGQIMNTEAFFGQGTRLTVV.

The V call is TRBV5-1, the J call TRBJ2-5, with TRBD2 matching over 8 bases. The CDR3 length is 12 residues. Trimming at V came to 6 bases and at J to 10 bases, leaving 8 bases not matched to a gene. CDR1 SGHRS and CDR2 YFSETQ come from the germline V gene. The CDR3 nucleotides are TGCGCCAGCAAAAGTATAGCGGGGAACCAGTACTTC. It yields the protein CASKSIAGNQYF. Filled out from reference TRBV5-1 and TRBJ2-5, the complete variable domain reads KAGVTQTPRYLIKTRGQQVTLSCSPISGHRSVSWYQQTPGQGLQFLFEYFSETQRNKGNFPGRFSGRQFSNSRSEMNVSTLELGDSALYLCASKSIAGNQYFGPGTRLLVL.

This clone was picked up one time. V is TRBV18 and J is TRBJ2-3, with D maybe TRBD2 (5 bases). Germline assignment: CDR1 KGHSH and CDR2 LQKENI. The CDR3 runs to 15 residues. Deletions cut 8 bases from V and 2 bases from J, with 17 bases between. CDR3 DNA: TGTGCCAGCCTCCCCCTCGGGGTCGACACAGATACGCAGTATTTT. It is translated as CASLPLGVDTDTQYF.

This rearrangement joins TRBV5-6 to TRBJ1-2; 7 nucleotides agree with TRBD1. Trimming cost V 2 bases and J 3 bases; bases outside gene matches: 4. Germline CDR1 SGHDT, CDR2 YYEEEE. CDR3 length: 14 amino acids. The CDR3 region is CASSFGTEDYGYTF. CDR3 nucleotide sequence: TGTGCCAGCAGCTTCGGGACAGAAGACTATGGCTACACCTTC.

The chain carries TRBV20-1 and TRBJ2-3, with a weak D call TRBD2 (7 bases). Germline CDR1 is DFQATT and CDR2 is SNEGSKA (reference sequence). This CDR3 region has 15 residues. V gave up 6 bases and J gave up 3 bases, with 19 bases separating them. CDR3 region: CSASDGGHGTDTQYF. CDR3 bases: TGCAGTGCGAGTGACGGGGGGCATGGAACAGATACGCAGTATTTT.

In DNA, the CDR3 is TGTGCCAGCAGTTACTCGTTGTGGCAGAACTATGGCTACACCTTC. It translates to CASSYSLWQNYGYTF. The chain joins TRBV6-5 to TRBJ1-2; D gene uncertain. The germline gives CDR1 MNHEY, CDR2 SVGAGI. Deletions cut 0 bases from V and 2 bases from J, with 10 bases between. The CDR3 runs 15 residues.

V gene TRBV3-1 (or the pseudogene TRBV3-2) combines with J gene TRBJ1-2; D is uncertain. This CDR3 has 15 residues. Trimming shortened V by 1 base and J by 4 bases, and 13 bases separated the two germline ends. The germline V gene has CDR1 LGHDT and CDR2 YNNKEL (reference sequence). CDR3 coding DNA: TGTGCCAGCAGCCAAGGCCAGGTAACCCCCTATGGCTACACCTTC. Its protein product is CASSQGQVTPYGYTF.